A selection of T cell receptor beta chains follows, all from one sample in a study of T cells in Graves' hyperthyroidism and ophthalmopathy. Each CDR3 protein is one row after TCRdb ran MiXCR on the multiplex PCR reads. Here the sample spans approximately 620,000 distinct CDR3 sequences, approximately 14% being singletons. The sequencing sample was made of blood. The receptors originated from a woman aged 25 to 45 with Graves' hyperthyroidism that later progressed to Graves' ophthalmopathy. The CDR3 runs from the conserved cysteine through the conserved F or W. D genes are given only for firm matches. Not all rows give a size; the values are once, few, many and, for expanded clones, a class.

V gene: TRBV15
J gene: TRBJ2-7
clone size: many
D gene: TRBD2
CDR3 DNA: TGTGCCACCAGCAGAGATAGGGGGCTAGCGGGATCAAGCTCCTACGAGCAGTACTTC
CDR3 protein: CATSRDRGLAGSSSYEQYF

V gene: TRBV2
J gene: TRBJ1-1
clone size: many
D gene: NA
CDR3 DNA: TGTGCCAGCAGTAAGGACATAGTGAACACTGAAGCTTTCTTT
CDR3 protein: CASSKDIVNTEAFF

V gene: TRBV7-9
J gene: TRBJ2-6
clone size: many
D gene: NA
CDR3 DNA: TGTGCCAGCAGCAGATCAGTTGGGGCCAACGTCCTGACTTTC
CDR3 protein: CASSRSVGANVLTF

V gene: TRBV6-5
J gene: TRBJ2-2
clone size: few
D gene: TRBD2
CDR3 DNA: TGTGCCAGCAGTCTACGGGTTCTAGCGGGAGGACTCACCGGGGAGCTGTTTTTT
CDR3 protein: CASSLRVLAGGLTGELFF

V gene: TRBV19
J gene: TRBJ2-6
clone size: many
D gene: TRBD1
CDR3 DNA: TGTGCCAGTAGTATAGACTCGGACAGGGGGCGATCTGGGGCCAACGTCCTGACTTTC
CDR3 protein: CASSIDSDRGRSGANVLTF

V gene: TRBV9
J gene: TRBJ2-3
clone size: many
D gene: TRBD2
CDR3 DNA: TGTGCCAGCAGCGACCCTAGCGGGAGCACAGATACGCAGTATTTT
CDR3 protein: CASSDPSGSTDTQYF

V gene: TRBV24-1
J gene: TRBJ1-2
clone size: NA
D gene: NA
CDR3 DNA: TGTGCCACCAGTACCAGGGGCCACGGCTATGGCTACACCTTC
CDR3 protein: CATSTRGHGYGYTF

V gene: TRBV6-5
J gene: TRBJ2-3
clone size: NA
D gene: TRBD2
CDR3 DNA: TGTGCCAGCAGTTACAAGCGGGGTAGCACAGATACGCAGTATTTT
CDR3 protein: CASSYKRGSTDTQYF

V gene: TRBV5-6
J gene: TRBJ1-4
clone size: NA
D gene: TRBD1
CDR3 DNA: TGTGCCAGCAGCTCCAGAGGACAGGGGCAAAAACTGTTTTTT
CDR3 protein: CASSSRGQGQKLFF

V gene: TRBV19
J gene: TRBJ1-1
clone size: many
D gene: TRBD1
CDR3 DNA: TGTGCCAGTTCTGACAGGGGAGAAACTGAAGCTTTCTTT
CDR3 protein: CASSDRGETEAFF

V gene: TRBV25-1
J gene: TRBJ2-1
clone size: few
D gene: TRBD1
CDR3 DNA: TGTGCCAGCAGTGATCAGACAGGGAGAGTGAATGAGCAGTTCTTC
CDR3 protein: CASSDQTGRVNEQFF

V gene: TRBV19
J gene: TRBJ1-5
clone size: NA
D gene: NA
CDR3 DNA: TGTGCCAGTAGTGCCACAGGGCAATTCCATAGCAATCAGCCCCAGCATTTT
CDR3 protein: CASSATGQFHSNQPQHF

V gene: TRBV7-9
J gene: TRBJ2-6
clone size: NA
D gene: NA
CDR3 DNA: TGTGCCAGCAGCCGAGGGGGGATCTCTGGGGCCAACGTCCTGACTTTC
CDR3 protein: CASSRGGISGANVLTF

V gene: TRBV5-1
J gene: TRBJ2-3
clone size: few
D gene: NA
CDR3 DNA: TGCGCCAGCAGCCCGGAGTCGTTTACTAGCACAGATACGCAGTATTTT
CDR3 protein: CASSPESFTSTDTQYF

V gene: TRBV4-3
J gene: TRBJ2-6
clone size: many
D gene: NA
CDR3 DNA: TGCGCCAGCAGCCAAGACGGGCTCTCTGGGGCCAACGTCCTGACTTTC
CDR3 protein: CASSQDGLSGANVLTF

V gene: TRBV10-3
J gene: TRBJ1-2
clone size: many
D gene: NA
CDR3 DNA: TGTGCCATCAGTGAGGGTACAGGGTTGGACTATGGCTACACCTTC
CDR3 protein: CAISEGTGLDYGYTF

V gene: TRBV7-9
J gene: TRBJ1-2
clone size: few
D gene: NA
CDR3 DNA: TGTGCCAGCAGCTATACAGGGCCGGTGAATGGCTACACCTTC
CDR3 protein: CASSYTGPVNGYTF

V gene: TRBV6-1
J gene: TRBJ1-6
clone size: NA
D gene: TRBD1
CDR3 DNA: TGTGCCACCTCCACGACAGGGGCCAATTCACCCCTCCACTTT
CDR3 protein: CATSTTGANSPLHF

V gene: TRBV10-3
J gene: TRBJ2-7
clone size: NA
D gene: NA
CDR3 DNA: TGTGCCATCAGAGGGGACGGAGCCTACGAGCAGTACTTC
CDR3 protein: CAIRGDGAYEQYF

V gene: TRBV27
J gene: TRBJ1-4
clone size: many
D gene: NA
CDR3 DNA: TGTGCCAGCAGTTCCCAGCCTGAACGAAAACTGTTTTTT
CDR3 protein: CASSSQPERKLFF

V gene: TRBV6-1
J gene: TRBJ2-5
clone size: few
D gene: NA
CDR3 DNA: TGTGCCACCCAAAGGGCTCAGGAGACCCAGTACTTC
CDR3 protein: CATQRAQETQYF

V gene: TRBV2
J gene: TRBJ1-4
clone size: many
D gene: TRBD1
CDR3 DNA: TGTGCCAGCAACGCCGGACAGGGGATTAAGGAAAAACTGTTTTTT
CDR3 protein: CASNAGQGIKEKLFF

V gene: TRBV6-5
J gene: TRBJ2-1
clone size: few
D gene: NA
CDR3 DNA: TGTGCCAGCAGTTACCGAGATTCCTGGGGTGAGCAGTTCTTC
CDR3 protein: CASSYRDSWGEQFF

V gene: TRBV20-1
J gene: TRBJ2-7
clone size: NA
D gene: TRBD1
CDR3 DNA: TGCAGTGCTCCGCTCGGGACAGGGTCCTACGAGCAGTACTTC
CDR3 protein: CSAPLGTGSYEQYF

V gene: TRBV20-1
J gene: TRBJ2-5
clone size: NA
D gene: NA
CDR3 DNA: TGCAGTGCTAGAGTGCTTGGAGGAGAGACCCAGTACTTC
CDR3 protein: CSARVLGGETQYF

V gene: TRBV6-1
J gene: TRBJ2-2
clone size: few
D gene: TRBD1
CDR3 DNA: TGTGCCAGCAAACAGGGGGCAACATCGAACACCGGGGAGCTGTTTTTT
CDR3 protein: CASKQGATSNTGELFF

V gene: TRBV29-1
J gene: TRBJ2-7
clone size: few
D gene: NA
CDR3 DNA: TGCAGCGTTGTCACTCCATCCTACGAGCAGTACTTC
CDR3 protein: CSVVTPSYEQYF

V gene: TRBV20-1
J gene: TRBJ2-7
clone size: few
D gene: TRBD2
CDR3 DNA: TGCAGTGCTAGAGGGACTAGCCACGAGCAGTACTTC
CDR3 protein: CSARGTSHEQYF

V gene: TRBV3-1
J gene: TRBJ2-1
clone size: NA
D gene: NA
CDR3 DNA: TGTGCCAGCAGCCCGGGGGGGAGGGACAGGGTTTTGAATGAGCAGTTCTTC
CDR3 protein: CASSPGGRDRVLNEQFF

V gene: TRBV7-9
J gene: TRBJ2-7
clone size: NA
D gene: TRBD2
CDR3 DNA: TGTGCCAGCAGCGCTGGACTAGCGGGAGATAGGGGTTACGAGCAGTACTTC
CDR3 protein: CASSAGLAGDRGYEQYF

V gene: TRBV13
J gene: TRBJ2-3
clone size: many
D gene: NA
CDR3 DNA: TGTGCCAGCAGCTCACGGGCCGCTTATACGCAGTATTTT
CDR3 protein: CASSSRAAYTQYF

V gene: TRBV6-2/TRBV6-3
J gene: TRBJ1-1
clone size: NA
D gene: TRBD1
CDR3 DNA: TGTGCCAGCAGTTACTCGAAAAGTTGGGCAGGGGGAGTGAACACTGAAGCTTTCTTT
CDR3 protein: CASSYSKSWAGGVNTEAFF

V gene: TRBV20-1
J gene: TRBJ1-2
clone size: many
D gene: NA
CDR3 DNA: TGCAGTGCTAGAGATCAGGGTCTCTATGGCTACACCTTC
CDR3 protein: CSARDQGLYGYTF

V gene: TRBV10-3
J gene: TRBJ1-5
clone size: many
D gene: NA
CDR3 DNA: TGTGCCATCAGTGACGGGAGGGGACACAATCAGCCCCAGCATTTT
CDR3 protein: CAISDGRGHNQPQHF

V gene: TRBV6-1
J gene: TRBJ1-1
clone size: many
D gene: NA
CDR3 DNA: TGTGCCAGCAGTCCCTATAGGACTGAAGCTTTCTTT
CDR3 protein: CASSPYRTEAFF

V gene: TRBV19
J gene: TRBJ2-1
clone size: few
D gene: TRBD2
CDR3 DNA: TGTGCCAGTAGTACAGGACTAGTTTCTGAGCAGTTCTTC
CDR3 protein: CASSTGLVSEQFF

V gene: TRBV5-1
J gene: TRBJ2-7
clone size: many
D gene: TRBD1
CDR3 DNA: TGCGCCAGCAGCTTGGACGGACAGGGGGCGACCTACGAGCAGTACTTC
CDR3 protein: CASSLDGQGATYEQYF

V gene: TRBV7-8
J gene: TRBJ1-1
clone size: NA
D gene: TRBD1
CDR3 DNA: TGTGCCAGCAGCTTAGGACGGCAGGGGGTGAACACTGAAGCTTTCTTT
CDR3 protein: CASSLGRQGVNTEAFF

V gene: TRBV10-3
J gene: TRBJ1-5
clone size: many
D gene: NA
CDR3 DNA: TGTGCCATCAGTGAACGGGGGGCGGGCGCTCAGCCCCAGCATTTT
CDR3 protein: CAISERGAGAQPQHF

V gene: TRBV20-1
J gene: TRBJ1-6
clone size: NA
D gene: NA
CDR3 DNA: TGCAGTGCCATACATACTCAGATTGGGAATTCACCCCTCCACTTT
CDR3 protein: CSAIHTQIGNSPLHF

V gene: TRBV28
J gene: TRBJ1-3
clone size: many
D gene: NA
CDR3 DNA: TGTGCCAGCAGTTCAGGCCTTCACTCTGGAAACACCATATATTTT
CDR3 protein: CASSSGLHSGNTIYF

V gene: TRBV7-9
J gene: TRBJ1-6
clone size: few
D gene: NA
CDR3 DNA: TGTGCCAGCAGCTTAGTCGTATACAGGGAAAATTCACCCCTCCACTTT
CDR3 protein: CASSLVVYRENSPLHF

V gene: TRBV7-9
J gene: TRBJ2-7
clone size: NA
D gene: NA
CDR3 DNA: TGTGCCAGCAGCTACCAAAGAGGGGCGGGGACAGTGGGCGAGCAGTACTTC
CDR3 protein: CASSYQRGAGTVGEQYF

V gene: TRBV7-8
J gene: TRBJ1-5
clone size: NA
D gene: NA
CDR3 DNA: TGTGCCAGCAGTCACCCGGCCCGGGCGGACAGCAATCAGCCCCAGCATTTT
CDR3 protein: CASSHPARADSNQPQHF

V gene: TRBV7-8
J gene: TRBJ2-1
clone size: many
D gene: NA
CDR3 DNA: TGTGCCAGCAGCATGTCCGGGACTGGAGCCTACAATGAGCAGTTCTTC
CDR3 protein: CASSMSGTGAYNEQFF

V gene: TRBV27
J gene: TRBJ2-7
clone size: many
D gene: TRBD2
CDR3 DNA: TGTGCCAGCAGTTTACTAGCGGGAGGGCAACAGGCCTACGAGCAGTACTTC
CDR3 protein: CASSLLAGGQQAYEQYF

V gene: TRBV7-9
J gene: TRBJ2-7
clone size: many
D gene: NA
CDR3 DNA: TGTGCCAGCAGCCCACGGGGGCTTACCGAGCAGTACTTC
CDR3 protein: CASSPRGLTEQYF

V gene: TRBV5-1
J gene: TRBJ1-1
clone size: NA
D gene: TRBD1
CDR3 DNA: TGCGCCAGCAGCAAAAGGGACAGGGGTTCCGGCACTGAAGCTTTCTTT
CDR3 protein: CASSKRDRGSGTEAFF

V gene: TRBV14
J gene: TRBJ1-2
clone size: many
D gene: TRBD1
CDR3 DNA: TGTGCCAGCAGACCTCAGGGGGGGGCATATGGCTACACCTTC
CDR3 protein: CASRPQGGAYGYTF

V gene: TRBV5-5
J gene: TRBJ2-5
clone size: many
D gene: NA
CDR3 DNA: TGTGCCAGCAGCCCGGACGGACTACAAGAGACCCAGTACTTC
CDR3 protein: CASSPDGLQETQYF

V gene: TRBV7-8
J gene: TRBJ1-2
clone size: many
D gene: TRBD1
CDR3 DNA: TGTGCCAGCAGCCAACGACAGGGGGCGATAGGCTACACCTTC
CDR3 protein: CASSQRQGAIGYTF

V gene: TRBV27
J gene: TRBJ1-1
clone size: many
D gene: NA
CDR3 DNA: TGTGCCAGCAAGAAGCGGCTCGACAGTTTAACGAACACTGAAGCTTTCTTT
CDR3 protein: CASKKRLDSLTNTEAFF